The rows below give T cell receptor beta chains drawn from one sample of a study of blood T cell repertoires in COVID-19. Profiled with immunoSEQ multiplex PCR; TCRdb holds only in-frame clones, not every one. The table includes around 260,000 clones, approximately 84% detected once. Input material: peripheral blood. The origin of the receptors is a person between 70 and 80 years old with COVID-19, enrolled during active disease. The CDR3 runs from the conserved cysteine through the conserved F or W. The D gene is left open where the match is weak. For some rows the clone size is stated as once, few or many, or as a class when expanded; others skip it.

-	TRBV7-2	-	TRBJ2-2	TGTGCCAGCAGCTTATCTATCGGGCAGGGAATGGCCGGGGAGCTGTTTTTT	CASSLSIGQGMAGELFF
-	TRBV19	-	TRBJ1-5	TGTGCCAGTATGTTCGTTTGGACAGAGTCGATTTATAGCAATCAGCCCCAGCATTTT	CASMFVWTESIYSNQPQHF
TRBD1	TRBV3-1/TRBV3-2	-	TRBJ2-2	TGTGCCAGCAGCCAAAAGAGTCGGGGACAGGGAAGCACCGGGGAGCTGTTTTTT	CASSQKSRGQGSTGELFF
TRBD2	TRBV5-4	-	TRBJ2-1	TGTGCCAGCAGCCCGAAGCGGGGAATTAATGAGCAGTTCTTC	CASSPKRGINEQFF
TRBD1	TRBV5-1	once	TRBJ2-1	TGCGCCAGCAGCCCTGAGGGACAGGGGATGCAGTTCTTC	CASSPEGQGMQFF
-	TRBV5-4	-	TRBJ2-7	TGTGCCAGCAGCCCCTTGACTAGCTCCTACGAGCAGTACTTC	CASSPLTSSYEQYF
-	TRBV7-2	-	TRBJ1-1	TGTGCCAGCAGCTTAGAGGTTACTCGACAGGAAGCTTTCTTT	CASSLEVTRQEAFF
TRBD2	TRBV7-9	-	TRBJ2-5	TGTGCCAGCAGCTTAGACATAGCGGGGTCTGAGACCCAGTACTTC	CASSLDIAGSETQYF
-	TRBV27	-	TRBJ2-1	TGTGCCAGCAGTACTAAAGCGGAGCAGTTCTTC	CASSTKAEQFF
-	TRBV28	-	TRBJ1-1	TGTGCCAGCAGTTTGACGGACAGCCTGAACACTGAAGCTTTCTTT	CASSLTDSLNTEAFF
-	TRBV11-2	-	TRBJ1-1	TGTGCCAGCAGCTTAGCGGCAGGTGAAGCTTTCTTT	CASSLAAGEAFF
-	TRBV30	-	TRBJ1-4	TGTGCCTGGACGGGACTGGGAAATGAAAAACTGTTTTTT	CAWTGLGNEKLFF
-	TRBV28	-	TRBJ1-2	TGTGCCAGCAGTGGTCCTGAACTCGGGGGCTACACCTTC	CASSGPELGGYTF
TRBD1	TRBV6-2/TRBV6-3	-	TRBJ2-7	TGTGCCAGCAGTGACAGGGCCTACGAGCAGTACTTC	CASSDRAYEQYF
TRBD2	TRBV2	-	TRBJ2-3	TGTGCCAGCAGTGAAGGGGCGGGGTGGTCGCGGGGGGAGGAAGATACGCAGTATTTT	CASSEGAGWSRGEEDTQYF
-	TRBV29-1	-	TRBJ1-2	TGCAGCGTTGACCTTACAGGGTATGGCTACACCTTC	CSVDLTGYGYTF
-	TRBV10-3	-	TRBJ2-4	TGTGCCATCAGTGAGTCGAGGGCAGACCAAGCCAAAAACATTCAGTACTTC	CAISESRADQAKNIQYF
-	TRBV10-3	-	TRBJ1-5	TGTGCCATCAGGGCCGGGGGAGGTAACGATCAGCCCCAGCATTTT	CAIRAGGGNDQPQHF
TRBD2	TRBV7-9	-	TRBJ2-5	TGTGCCAGCAGCTCGGGACTAGCGGGAGGGCCTGAACAGACCCAGTACTTC	CASSSGLAGGPEQTQYF
TRBD2	TRBV7-2	-	TRBJ2-1	TGTGCCAGCAGCCGCGGCTTGGGACTAGCGGGAGGGCCCTTGGATGAGCAGTTCTTC	CASSRGLGLAGGPLDEQFF
-	TRBV7-2	-	TRBJ1-2	TGTGCCAGCAGCCGAGACAGAGACTATGGCTACACCTTC	CASSRDRDYGYTF
TRBD1	TRBV24-1	few	TRBJ2-3	TGTGCCACCAGTCTCACAGGGGCTAGCACAGATACGCAGTATTTT	CATSLTGASTDTQYF
-	TRBV7-9	-	TRBJ1-5	TGTGCCAGCAGCCCAGGGGTTGGGGCGAGGCAGCCCCAGCATTTT	CASSPGVGARQPQHF
TRBD1	TRBV24-1	-	TRBJ1-5	TGTGCCACCAGTGAGACAGGGGTTCAGCCCCAGCATTTT	CATSETGVQPQHF
TRBD1	TRBV2	-	TRBJ2-6	TGTGCCAGCAGCCGACAGGGGGACGGGGCCAACGTCCTGACTTTC	CASSRQGDGANVLTF